This T cell receptor (beta chain) is drawn from a study of blood T cells in healthy people across ages. Points from the study as a whole: Aged donors had fewer naive CD4+ cells and lower diversity than long-lived donors.

Details on this clonotype: Its antigen is currently unknown.

This CDR3 region has 15 residues. The ends lost 7 bases at V and 8 bases at J; junction bases unmatched: 13. The germline V gene has CDR1 SGHAT and CDR2 FQDESV (reference sequence). Then a second PCR, running roughly 7 to 12 cycles, was carried out with a sample-barcoded 5' primer and a J-beta primer mix. The template-switch adaptor, which had 12 random nucleotides, put a tag on each cDNA molecule. One entry per CDR3 protein results from TCRdb running MiXCR on the 5' RACE reads. The sample has about 1,400,000 distinct CDR3 sequences; approximately 60% are singletons. The receptor's source is a young man in good health. Sequencing was performed on blood. The J gene is TRBJ1-2, the V gene TRBV11-1; 10 bases match TRBD1. The CDR3 here is CASTLGPGQGNGYTF. CDR3 nucleotide sequence: TGTGCCAGCACCCTTGGACCGGGACAGGGGAACGGCTACACCTTC.